These 2 T cell receptor beta chains were sequenced from one sample in a study of vaccination and CD4 T cells after COVID-19. Sequencing of cultured CD4+ T cell DNA used the Oncomine TCR Beta short-read assay. TCRdb passed the PCR reads through MiXCR, listing each CDR3 protein once. This sample has 7,500 to 10,000 distinct CDR3 sequences, with around 70% found just once. These receptors have no identified antigens. Treatment noted: roughly ten-day PBMC culture with coronavirus spike peptide pools or control peptides (ViraFEST assay). Sequencing was carried out using CD4+ T cells from blood, cultured in vitro. These receptors were obtained from a human donor who had recovered from COVID-19.

The rearrangement links TRBV20-1 to TRBJ1-2, with 9 nucleotides matching TRBD1. V dropped 5 bases and J dropped 7; count of bases not matched to a gene: 14. The CDR3 is 15 residues long. Germline V gene data show CDR1 as DFQATT and CDR2 as SNEGSKA (reference sequence). The CDR3 DNA is TGCAGTGCTGTCCCGGGACAGGGTGCCCCGAGTGGCTACACCTTC. Translation gives CSAVPGQGAPSGYTF.

The chain employs TRBV7-2 and TRBJ2-4; D is possibly TRBD1 or TRBD2 (5 bases each). V lost 3 bases and J 0 bases, leaving 12 bases between the germline ends. Germline V gene lookup returns CDR1 SGHTA and CDR2 FQGNSA. The CDR3 spans 16 residues. CDR3 DNA sequence: TGTGCCAGCAGCTTGGGGGAGCAACTAGCCAAAAACATTCAGTACTTC. Translating gives CASSLGEQLAKNIQYF.